A selection of T cell receptor beta chains follows, all from one sample in a study of a mutant IDH1 vaccine in newly diagnosed glioma. The assay was immunoSEQ multiplex PCR, and TCRdb's table has in-frame clones only and misses some. The sample contains around 54,000 clones, approximately 78% of which appear only once. This specimen consisted of PBMCs, obtained from a glioma patient treated with radiotherapy, temozolomide or both. The receptors stem from a young man with glioma. The CDR3 runs from the conserved cysteine through the conserved F or W. The D gene is left open where the match is weak. Where a row states a size, it is once, few, many or the class of an expanded clone; other rows omit it.

>-|TRBJ2-1|TRBV9|TRBD1
TGTGCCAGCAGCTCGGACAGGGTTGGGGGGGAGCAGTTCTTC
CASSSDRVGGEQFF
>-|TRBJ2-6|TRBV4-1|-
TGCGCCAGCAGCCAAGTAACGTCTGACTCTGGGGCCAACGTCCTGACTTTC
CASSQVTSDSGANVLTF
>-|TRBJ1-2|TRBV30|-
TGTGCCTGGAGTGTACAAGGACAAGGGGGCTACACCTTC
CAWSVQGQGGYTF
>-|TRBJ1-2|TRBV27|TRBD1
TGTGCCAGCAGCCGAGGACAGGGGTACATCTATGGCTACACCTTC
CASSRGQGYIYGYTF
>-|TRBJ1-1|TRBV6-5|-
TGTGCCAGCAGCCGAACCGCCGGGACACTTGAAGCTTTCTTT
CASSRTAGTLEAFF
>-|TRBJ2-2|TRBV4-2|TRBD2
TGTGCCAGCAGCCCGACTAGCGGGAACACCGGGGAGCTGTTTTTT
CASSPTSGNTGELFF
>few|TRBJ1-2|TRBV30|TRBD1
TGTGCCTGGAGTCCAGGGGGACCTGGCTACACCTTC
CAWSPGGPGYTF
>once|TRBJ1-1|TRBV5-6|-
TGTGCCAGCAGCTTCAGGGTGGTGAACACTGAAGCTTTCTTT
CASSFRVVNTEAFF
>-|TRBJ1-2|TRBV5-6|TRBD1
TGTGCCAGCAGCTTGGTGGGACAGCTCGACTATGGCTACACCTTC
CASSLVGQLDYGYTF
>few|TRBJ1-1|TRBV11-3|-
TGTGCCAGCAGCTTCGAGGGAGCCACTGAAGCTTTCTTT
CASSFEGATEAFF
>-|TRBJ2-3|TRBV7-8|-
TGTGCCAGCAGCCACAACACAGATACGCAGTATTTT
CASSHNTDTQYF
>few|TRBJ1-1|TRBV10-1|TRBD1
TGCGCCAGCAGACCCGACAGGGACCCTGAAGCTTTCTTT
CASRPDRDPEAFF
>many|TRBJ2-1|TRBV27|-
TGTGCCAGCAGTTTATCGATTAACAGGTGGGAAGAGCAGTTCTTC
CASSLSINRWEEQFF
>-|TRBJ2-7|TRBV7-9|TRBD1
TGTGCCAGCAGCAACAACCTCCGGGACAGGGAGGACGAGCAGTACTTC
CASSNNLRDREDEQYF
>-|TRBJ1-4|TRBV5-1|-
TGCGCCAGCAGCTTGCCCCCCTCGACAGCTAATGAAAAACTGTTTTTT
CASSLPPSTANEKLFF
>-|TRBJ1-5|TRBV19|TRBD1
TGTGCCAGTAGACTCGACAGGGGGCGGGGCAATCAGCCCCAGCATTTT
CASRLDRGRGNQPQHF
>-|TRBJ1-1|TRBV6-6|TRBD1
TGTGCCAGCAGCCCCGGGACAGGGTTGACGGACACTGAAGCTTTCTTT
CASSPGTGLTDTEAFF
>-|TRBJ1-5|TRBV6-5|-
TGTGCCAGCAGTTACTCGATCGTCGGGGTGCAGCATTTT
CASSYSIVGVQHF
>-|TRBJ1-5|TRBV5-6|-
TGTGCCAGCAGCTTTTTTGGCTACAATCAGCCCCAGCATTTT
CASSFFGYNQPQHF
>-|TRBJ2-5|TRBV30|-
TGTGCCTGGCTGCTTAGGAGAGAGACCCAGTACTTC
CAWLLRRETQYF
>-|TRBJ1-4|TRBV27|-
TGTGCCAGCAGTTTAGGGGGGACCTCTGAGGAACTGTTTTTT
CASSLGGTSEELFF
>-|TRBJ2-7|TRBV2|TRBD1
TGTGCCAGCCTAGGCAGGGGGTTCAAGTCTACCTACGAGCAGTACTTC
CASLGRGFKSTYEQYF
>-|TRBJ2-3|TRBV2|-
TGTGCCACCAGGGCCCGTACCGCACTCCGGACGCAGTCTAGCACAGATACGCAGTATTTT
CATRARTALRTQSSTDTQYF
>-|TRBJ1-4|TRBV30|-
TGTGCCTGGAGCATAAGGGAAAAACTGTTTTTT
CAWSIREKLFF
>few|TRBJ2-1|TRBV18|-
TGTGCCAGCTCACCGACGGGTATCCGGGACAATGAGCAGTTCTTC
CASSPTGIRDNEQFF
>-|TRBJ2-1|TRBV4-3|-
TGCGCCAGCAGCCAGCCCATCCCTGGGCAGAAAACCAATGAGCAGTTCTTC
CASSQPIPGQKTNEQFF
>-|TRBJ1-5|TRBV15|-
TGTGCCACCAGCAGGACCTGGACGGATTATAGCAATCAGCCCCAGCATTTT
CATSRTWTDYSNQPQHF
>-|TRBJ1-1|TRBV2|-
TGTGCCAGCAGTTACAGTAGCCGGATTGAAGCTTTCTTT
CASSYSSRIEAFF
>few|TRBJ1-1|TRBV29-1|-
TGCAGCGTTGATTCGGTGTACTCGAACACTGAAGCTTTCTTT
CSVDSVYSNTEAFF
>-|TRBJ2-1|TRBV29-1|-
TGCAGCGTTAATCAATTGTTCAATGAGCAGTTCTTC
CSVNQLFNEQFF
>-|TRBJ2-6|TRBV7-2|-
TGTGCCAGCAGCTTATGGAGCTCTGGGGCCAACGTCCTGACTTTC
CASSLWSSGANVLTF
>-|TRBJ2-5|TRBV7-9|TRBD2
TGTGCCAGCAGCTCCCGACTAGCAGTCGGAGAGACCCAGTACTTC
CASSSRLAVGETQYF
>-|TRBJ1-2|TRBV6-5|TRBD1
TGTGCCAGCAAACTGGACAGGGTGAGCTATGGCTACACCTTC
CASKLDRVSYGYTF
>once|TRBJ1-5|TRBV6-1|-
TGTGCCAGCATACAGGGTGGCAATCAGCCCCAGCATTTT
CASIQGGNQPQHF
>once|TRBJ1-2|TRBV2|TRBD1
TGTGCCAGCACCCGACAGGGGCCCTATGGCTACACCTTC
CASTRQGPYGYTF
>-|TRBJ2-7|TRBV10-3|-
TGTGCCATCAGTGAGACGGACCCTTACGAGCAGTACTTC
CAISETDPYEQYF
>-|TRBJ2-5|TRBV6-1|-
TGTGCCAGCAGTGTCCTGGGACAAAACCAAGAGACCCAGTACTTC
CASSVLGQNQETQYF
>-|TRBJ1-6|TRBV19|TRBD1
TGTGCCAGTAGTGCACAGGGGGCCGCCTATAATTCACCCCTCCACTTT
CASSAQGAAYNSPLHF
>-|TRBJ2-7|TRBV11-2|TRBD2
TGTGCCAGCAGGCATAGACTAGCCGCTAGCTCCTACGAGCAGTACTTC
CASRHRLAASSYEQYF
>-|TRBJ1-2|TRBV10-3|-
TGTGCCATCAGTGACTTCGCCGATTTCGAATCGTCTATTAACTATGGCTACACCTTC
CAISDFADFESSINYGYTF
>-|TRBJ2-7|TRBV6-5|-
TGTGCCAGCAGTTACGGGGACACAAGATCCTACGAGCAGTACTTC
CASSYGDTRSYEQYF
>-|TRBJ2-1|TRBV28|TRBD2
TGTGCCAGCGCTTTGGGACTAGCGGGAATTTACAATGAGCAGTTCTTC
CASALGLAGIYNEQFF
>-|TRBJ1-1|TRBV6-5|-
TGTGCCAGCAGTTACTTCGAGAACACTGAAGCTTTCTTT
CASSYFENTEAFF